These 22 T cell receptor beta chains came from one sample sequenced in a study of monozygotic twins with inflammatory bowel disease. Using the 5' RACE reads, TCRdb records one entry per CDR3 protein without DNA. The repertoire shows around 190,000 distinct CDR3 sequences; the top ten hold roughly 1.7%. Specimen: blood. These receptors came from a human donor with ulcerative colitis or Crohn's disease, or a healthy co-twin of an affected twin (not recorded which).

The V and J genes are TRBV7-9 and TRBJ1-6; TCRdb names TRBD1, which stays unverified in the absence of DNA. Germline CDR1 SEHNR, CDR2 FQNEAQ (reference sequence). There are 14 residues in the CDR3. CDR3 in amino acids: CASTRQGGNSPLHF. The full variable domain, in which reference TRBV7-9 and TRBJ1-6 provide the parts outside the CDR3, is DTGVSQNPRHKITKRGQNVTFRCDPISEHNRLYWYRQTLGQGPEFLTYFQNEAQLEKSRLLSDRFSAERPKGSFSTLEIQRTEQGDSAMYLCASTRQGGNSPLHFGNGTRLTVT.

This sequence joins TRBV6-5 and TRBJ2-5. The CDR3 runs to 16 residues. The V gene's germline CDR1 is MNHEY and CDR2 SVGAGI. This CDR3 is CASSYPTAREQETQYF.

The CDR3 is CASSSELVRGETQYF. The rearrangement uses TRBV7-2 and TRBJ2-5; TCRdb designates TRBD2, a call that cannot be tested without DNA. CDR1 is SGHTA and CDR2 is FQGNSA in the germline V gene. This CDR3 is built from 15 residues.

This chain uses TRBV7-2 with TRBJ2-7; TCRdb names TRBD1, which stays unverified in the absence of DNA. Germline V CDR1 and CDR2: SGHTA, FQGNSA. The CDR3 has 16 residues. CDR3 region: CASSYQSGRVSYEQYF.

The rearrangement uses TRBV7-3 and TRBJ1-2; TCRdb's D gene call, TRBD1, goes unchecked for lack of DNA. In germline, CDR1 is SGHTA, CDR2 FQGTGA. This CDR3 comprises 16 residues. CDR3 region: CASSFGQLMATDGYTF.

The chain couples TRBV5-5 to TRBJ2-2; TCRdb's assignment of TRBD1 cannot be checked, as there is no DNA. This CDR3 spans 17 amino acids. Germline V gene sequence: CDR1 SGHKS, CDR2 YYEKEE (reference sequence). CDR3 protein: CASSGWTGGAVGGELFF. Full variable domain (outside the CDR3, taken from reference TRBV5-5 and TRBJ2-2): DAGVTQSPTHLIKTRGQQVTLRCSPISGHKSVSWYQQVLGQGPQFIFQYYEKEERGRGNFPDRFSARQFPNYSSELNVNALLLGDSALYLCASSGWTGGAVGGELFFGEGSRLTVL.

V and J are TRBV20-1 and TRBJ2-2; TCRdb's D call, TRBD2, is unchecked because there is no DNA. Germline V gene sequence: CDR1 DFQATT, CDR2 SNEGSKA (reference sequence). CDR3 length: 16 residues. CDR3: CSARGFSGGAFGELFF.

The chain employs TRBV6-5 and TRBJ1-2. The V gene's germline CDR1 is MNHEY and CDR2 SVGAGI. This CDR3 has 13 residues. CDR3 loop: CASSLGRLYGYTF.

V is TRBV20-1 and J is TRBJ2-3; TCRdb gives TRBD2 as the D gene, but with no DNA this cannot be confirmed. The CDR3 is made up of 13 amino acids. CDR1 is DFQATT and CDR2 is SNEGSKA in the germline V gene (reference sequence). The CDR3 loop reads CSATSGGSDTQYF.

The rearrangement links TRBV15 to TRBJ2-5. Germline CDR1 is LNHNV and CDR2 is YYDKDF (reference sequence). The CDR3 is 13 residues long. CDR3 sequence: CATSRDRGETQYF.

This chain connects TRBV18 to TRBJ1-2; without DNA, the TCRdb call of TRBD1 cannot be checked. The CDR3 sequence is 16 residues long. The germline gives CDR1 KGHSH, CDR2 LQKENI. CDR3 amino acids: CASSPNDRASGYGYTF.

V and J are TRBV20-1 and TRBJ2-1; TCRdb calls TRBD2, which cannot be checked without DNA. The CDR3 consists of 15 residues. Germline V CDR1 and CDR2: DFQATT, SNEGSKA (reference sequence). The CDR3 loop is CSARDPGGHDNEQFF.

The CDR3 sequence: CASSWEMGGPNTQYF. The chain carries TRBV5-4 and TRBJ2-3; the TRBD1 assignment by TCRdb is unverifiable without DNA. Germline V lookup: CDR1 SGHNT, CDR2 YYREEE (reference sequence). The CDR3 is made up of 15 amino acids.

This chain connects TRBV7-9 to TRBJ1-1. CDR3 length equals 14 residues. Per the germline V gene, CDR1 is SEHNR and CDR2 is FQNEAQ (reference sequence). The CDR3 spells CASSSYLLNTEAFF.

The gene calls are TRBV5-1 and TRBJ2-2; without DNA, the TCRdb call of TRBD2 cannot be checked. Per the germline V gene, CDR1 is SGHRS and CDR2 is YFSETQ. This CDR3 is 15 amino acids long. The CDR3 is CASSLPWVNTGELFF.

The chain uses TRBV20-1 and TRBJ2-1; the TCRdb D gene call, TRBD1, has no DNA to confirm it. There are 16 residues in the CDR3. Looked up from germline, CDR1 is DFQATT and CDR2 is SNEGSKA (reference sequence). CDR3 sequence: CSARSHQGRAYNEQFF.

The chain is built from TRBV27 and TRBJ2-2; the D gene TCRdb calls, TRBD2, cannot be checked with no DNA. Germline CDR1 MNHEY, CDR2 SMNVEV (reference sequence). The CDR3 contains 14 residues. CDR3 loop: CATQSGGYTGELFF.

The chain employs TRBV7-9 and TRBJ1-1. The CDR3 sequence is 13 residues long. CDR1 and CDR2 from the germline V gene are SEHNR and FQNEAQ (reference sequence). CDR3 sequence: CASSVYVVTEAFF.

The chain couples TRBV12-3 or TRBV12-4 to TRBJ1-5. The CDR3 is 13 amino acids. CDR3 protein: CASSLEGRAAQHF.

The rearrangement uses TRBV12-5 and TRBJ2-2; TCRdb designates TRBD1, a call that cannot be tested without DNA. The CDR3 has 15 residues. Germline loops: CDR1 LGHNT, CDR2 FRNRAP. The CDR3 reads CASGRGQVDTGELFF.

The J gene is TRBJ2-7, the V gene TRBV6-2 or TRBV6-3; TCRdb picks TRBD1, but there is no DNA to check that call. This CDR3 is built from 14 residues. The germline gives CDR1 MNHEY, CDR2 SVGEGT. CDR3 region: CASSPQGAIYEQYF.

The chain's CDR3 is CASSQGTSTSTDTQYF. This rearrangement joins TRBV4-1 to TRBJ2-3; with no DNA, the TCRdb D assignment of TRBD2 cannot be verified. This CDR3 region has 16 residues. Germline assignment: CDR1 MGHRA and CDR2 YSYEKL.